The entry that follows covers one TCR beta chain sequence. What it binds is unknown. The germline CDR1 and CDR2 sequences are DFQATT and SNEGSKA (reference sequence). The CDR3 is 13 amino acids. V lost 6 bases, J lost 5 bases, and 13 bases lay in between. Treatment: approximately nine-day PBMC culture with coronavirus spike peptide pools or control peptides (ViraFEST assay). The source of the sample is a study of vaccination and CD4 T cells after COVID-19. On the study more broadly: Stimulation of cells relied on overlapping spike peptides derived from SARS-CoV-2, HCoV-NL63, HCoV-OC43 and HCoV-229E.

Sequence data for DNA of cultured CD4+ T cells were generated by the Oncomine TCR Beta short-read assay. TCRdb independently ran MiXCR on the PCR reads; one entry per CDR3 protein. The sample shows about 16,000 distinct CDR3 sequences, 45% to 60% of them seen only once. The rearrangement links TRBV20-1 to TRBJ1-4; TRBD1 is a possible D gene (5 bases). The specimen was CD4+ T cells from blood, cultured in vitro, collected before SARS-CoV-2 vaccination. The receptor was isolated from a human donor who had recovered from COVID-19. Here the CDR3 reads CSARGTANEKLFF. In nucleotides, the CDR3 is TGCAGTGCCCGCGGGACGGCGAATGAAAAACTGTTTTTT.